Listed below are T cell receptor beta chains from one sample, sequenced in a study of spatial heterogeneity in lung cancer. TCRdb called the 5' RACE reads again in MiXCR, with one record for every CDR3 protein. This sample has about 8,800 distinct CDR3 sequences; around 5% occur once, and the top ten carry about 9.9%. Sequenced here: lung tumor tissue, sampled at surgery. Receptors were obtained from a female donor with early-stage non-small cell lung cancer. Both conserved end residues are part of each CDR3. Clone sizes are given selectively: once, few, many, or a class where the clone is expanded.

abundance	v_gene	len	j_gene	CDR3aa
many	TRBV28	12	TRBJ1-2	CASNIGGFGYTF
many	TRBV29-1	12	TRBJ2-7	CSAGDSGYEQYF
few	TRBV6-5	14	TRBJ1-5	CASSGGPHNQPQHF
many	TRBV4-1	15	TRBJ1-1	CASSQADRVNTEAFF
NA	TRBV27	15	TRBJ2-7	CASSLSKQGHYEQYF
many	TRBV20-1	13	TRBJ1-5	CSARELSNQPQHF
many	TRBV6-6	16	TRBJ2-3	CASSYPVAGGTDTQYF
NA	TRBV6-1	15	TRBJ2-3	CASSRTGGLADTQYF
many	TRBV5-1	14	TRBJ2-5	CASSGIPGGETQYF
large	TRBV4-2	16	TRBJ2-5	CASSQDGLAGGETQYF
few	TRBV6-2/TRBV6-3	14	TRBJ2-3	CASRATGNTDTQYF
many	TRBV11-2	13	TRBJ2-1	CASSSGLAGDLFF
few	TRBV7-2	15	TRBJ2-1	CASSPHSGVPWEQFF
few	TRBV12-3/TRBV12-4	12	TRBJ1-2	CASSLDSYGYTF
many	TRBV10-3	15	TRBJ1-5	CAISGGSYSNQPQHF
NA	TRBV6-5	15	TRBJ1-1	CASSYGVAGDTEAFF
medium-sized	TRBV10-3	15	TRBJ2-1	CAISESSGRAGEQFF
many	TRBV29-1	11	TRBJ2-4	CSVGGRDIQYF
many	TRBV3-1	17	TRBJ2-1	CASSQGGTSGRTPEQFF
medium-sized	TRBV7-8	16	TRBJ2-1	CASSFTSGLSANEQFF
many	TRBV3-1	18	TRBJ2-2	CASSLQGLQREYTGELFF
few	TRBV10-3	14	TRBJ1-6	CAISNDRVTSPLHF
medium-sized	TRBV25-1	15	TRBJ1-6	CASSPLSGTGPALHF
many	TRBV15	13	TRBJ2-7	CATSRDLADRAYF
medium-sized	TRBV20-1	14	TRBJ2-1	CSARTPLSYNEQFF
many	TRBV10-1	14	TRBJ1-1	CASSESGDRDEAFF
many	TRBV28	11	TRBJ1-1	CASRRGTEAFF
many	TRBV9	12	TRBJ2-3	CASTPSTDTQYF
few	TRBV15	15	TRBJ2-5	CATSRDMADQETQYF
many	TRBV7-9	13	TRBJ2-1	CASSLEPLDEQFF
medium-sized	TRBV20-1	13	TRBJ2-1	CSARTSGSVEQFF
many	TRBV27	15	TRBJ2-5	CASSLAGPTGETQYF
many	TRBV7-9	18	TRBJ2-6	CASSLRLTHPSGANVLTF
medium-sized	TRBV12-3/TRBV12-4	13	TRBJ2-1	CASTLGPGLVTFF
many	TRBV6-6	13	TRBJ2-3	CASTNQGVNTQYF
many	TRBV20-1	12	TRBJ1-1	CSALTGNTEAFF
many	TRBV4-1	15	TRBJ1-1	CASTPVLFLNTEAFF
many	TRBV27	15	TRBJ1-2	CASSFTTRGHGGYTF
medium-sized	TRBV27	16	TRBJ2-7	CASSSRTGRNRGEQYF
many	TRBV2	17	TRBJ2-3	CASSEAIGGIGTDTQYF
many	TRBV20-1	16	TRBJ2-3	CSAPVSREASTDTQYF
medium-sized	TRBV29-1	17	TRBJ2-6	CSVWGIQGGSGANVLTF
many	TRBV6-6	12	TRBJ1-2	CASSYGPDGYTF
many	TRBV11-2	14	TRBJ2-2	CASSEGSLTGELFF
NA	TRBV12-3/TRBV12-4	13	TRBJ2-2	CASSLASTGELFF
many	TRBV3-1	18	TRBJ2-6	CASSQSSGRASGANVLTF
many	TRBV4-2	15	TRBJ2-3	CASSQEGQPTDTQYF
many	TRBV5-1	15	TRBJ1-1	CASSLEKIGDTEAFF
many	TRBV2	15	TRBJ2-1	CASNDGTISYNEQFF